This T cell receptor beta chain was identified during a study of molecular identifiers for immune sequencing clone quantification. Naive CD8 T cells were sorted, and the gate applied was CD8+CD4-CCR7+CD45RA+. The CDR3 has 13 amino acids. Germline V gene data show CDR1 as SQVTM and CDR2 as ANQGSEA. V was clipped by 7 bases and J by 4 bases, with 16 bases between them. TCRdb reprocessed the PCR reads with MiXCR, giving one entry per CDR3 protein. The table lists 80,000 to 95,000 distinct CDR3 sequences, about 20% of them singletons, with around 0.91% in the top ten. This clonotype has a count of ten or more.

Sequenced material: naive CD8+ T cells from blood, with Jurkat cell RNA spiked in. Stated subset: FACS-sorted CD8+CD4-CCR7+CD45RA+ naive T cells. The receptor was derived from a human donor in good health. Some libraries in this study had Jurkat cell RNA spiked in. V is TRBV29-1 and J is TRBJ1-2; D perhaps matches TRBD1 (5 bases). The CDR3 DNA reads TGCAGCGCAGAAGCGGGGGAGACCTATGGCTACACCTTC. Protein: CSAEAGETYGYTF.